Here is one T cell receptor (beta chain) with its context. Its antigen remains unidentified. TCR beta libraries were prepared from cDNA with unique molecular identifiers. T cells numbering roughly 0.85 to 11 million yielded 450,000 to 500,000 cDNA molecules. TCRdb passed the PCR reads through MiXCR, listing each CDR3 protein once. Of about 820,000 distinct CDR3 sequences in the sample, around 50% were seen once. The CDR3 runs 15 residues. CDR1 is DFQATT, CDR2 SNEGSKA, per germline (reference sequence). V was clipped by 4 bases and J by 2 bases; unmatched bases: 5. These data belong to a study of post-analysis software for immune sequencing data. Turning to the study itself: Multiple sclerosis in the patients followed relapsing-remitting, secondary progressive and progressive-relapsing courses.

Study observations and caveats: Included in a set of five TRBV segments more frequent in patients than controls were TRBV5-6, TRBV5-1 and TRBV20-1. By F measure, samples from a shared preparation batch strongly co-clustered. Relative to controls, patients with multiple sclerosis showed significantly lower normalized Chao1 diversity.

This sequence was found in a girl between 5 and 17 years old with multiple sclerosis. The chain is built from TRBV20-1 and TRBJ2-5; 12 bases are shared with TRBD2. The sequenced material came from blood. The CDR3: CSAIPLAGGQETQYF. CDR3 coding DNA: TGCAGTGCTATCCCACTAGCGGGAGGACAAGAGACCCAGTACTTC.